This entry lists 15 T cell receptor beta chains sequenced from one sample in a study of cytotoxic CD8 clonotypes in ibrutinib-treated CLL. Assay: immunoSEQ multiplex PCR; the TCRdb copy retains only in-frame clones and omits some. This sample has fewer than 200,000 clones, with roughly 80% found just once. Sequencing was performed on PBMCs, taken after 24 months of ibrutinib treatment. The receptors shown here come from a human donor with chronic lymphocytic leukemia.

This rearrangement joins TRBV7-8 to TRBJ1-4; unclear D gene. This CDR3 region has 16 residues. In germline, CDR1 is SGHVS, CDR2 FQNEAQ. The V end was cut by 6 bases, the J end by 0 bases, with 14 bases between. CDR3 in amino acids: CASSQSGHATNEKLFF. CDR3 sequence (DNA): TGTGCCAGCAGTCAGAGCGGTCATGCAACTAATGAAAAACTGTTTTTT.

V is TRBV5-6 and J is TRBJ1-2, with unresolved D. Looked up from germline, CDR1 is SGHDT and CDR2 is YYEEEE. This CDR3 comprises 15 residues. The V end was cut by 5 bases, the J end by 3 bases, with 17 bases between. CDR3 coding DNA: TGTGCCAGCAGAGAAAGACGGCCGGACCACTATGGCTACACCTTC. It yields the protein CASRERRPDHYGYTF.

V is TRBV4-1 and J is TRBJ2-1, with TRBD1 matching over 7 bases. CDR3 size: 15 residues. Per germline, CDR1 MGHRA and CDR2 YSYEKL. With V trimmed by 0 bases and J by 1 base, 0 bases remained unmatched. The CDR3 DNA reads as TGCGCCAGCAGCCAAGACAGGGGGTCCTACAATGAGCAGTTCTTC. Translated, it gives CASSQDRGSYNEQFF.

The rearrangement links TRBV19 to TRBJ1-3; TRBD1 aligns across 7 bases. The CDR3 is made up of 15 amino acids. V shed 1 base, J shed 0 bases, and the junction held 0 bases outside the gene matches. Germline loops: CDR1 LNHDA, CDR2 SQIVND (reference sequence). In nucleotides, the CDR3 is TGTGCCAGTAGTATAGCAGGGGGCTCTGGAAACACCATATATTTT. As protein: CASSIAGGSGNTIYF.

The CDR3 bases are TGTGCCATCAGTGATTTAGGCAGGGGAGGCACTGAAGCTTTCTTT. This gives the protein CAISDLGRGGTEAFF. J is TRBJ1-1 and V is TRBV10-3, with a possible D match to TRBD1 (6 bases). V lost 3 bases and J lost 4, with 15 bases in between. Germline V gene sequence: CDR1 ENHRY, CDR2 SYGVKD. The CDR3 loop spans 15 amino acids.

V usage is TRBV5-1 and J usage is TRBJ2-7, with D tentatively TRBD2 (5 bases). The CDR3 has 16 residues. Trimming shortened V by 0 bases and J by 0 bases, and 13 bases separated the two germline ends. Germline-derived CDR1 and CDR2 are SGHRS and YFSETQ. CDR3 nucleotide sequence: TGCGCCAGCAGCTTGGGCGCGACGGGGATCTCCTACGAGCAGTACTTC. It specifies CASSLGATGISYEQYF.

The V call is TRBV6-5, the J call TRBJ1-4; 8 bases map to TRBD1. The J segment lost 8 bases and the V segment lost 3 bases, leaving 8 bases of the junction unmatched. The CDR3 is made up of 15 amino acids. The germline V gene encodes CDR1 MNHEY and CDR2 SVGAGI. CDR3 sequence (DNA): TGTGCCAGCAGTTATTCCGCAGGGGGCGTAGAAAAACTGTTTTTT. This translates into CASSYSAGGVEKLFF.

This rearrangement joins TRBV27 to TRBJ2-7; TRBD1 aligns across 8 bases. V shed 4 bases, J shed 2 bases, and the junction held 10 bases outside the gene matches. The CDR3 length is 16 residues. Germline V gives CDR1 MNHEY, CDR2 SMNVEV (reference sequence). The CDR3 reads CASSSYHRGSPYEQYF. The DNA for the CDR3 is TGTGCCAGCAGTTCCTACCACAGGGGGAGTCCCTACGAGCAGTACTTC.

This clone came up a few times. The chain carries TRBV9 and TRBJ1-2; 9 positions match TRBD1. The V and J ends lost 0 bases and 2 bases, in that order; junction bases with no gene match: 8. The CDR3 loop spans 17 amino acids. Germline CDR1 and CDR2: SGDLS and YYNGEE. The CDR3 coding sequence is TGTGCCAGCAGCGTAGCCCCTGGACAGGGGAGCAACTATGGCTACACCTTC. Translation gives CASSVAPGQGSNYGYTF.

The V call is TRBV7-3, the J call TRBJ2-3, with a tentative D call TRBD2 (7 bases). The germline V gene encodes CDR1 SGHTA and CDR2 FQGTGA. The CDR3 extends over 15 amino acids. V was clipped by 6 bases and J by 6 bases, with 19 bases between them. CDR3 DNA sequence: TGTGCCAGCAGTCCAATAGGGACTACAGGGGATACGCAGTATTTT. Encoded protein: CASSPIGTTGDTQYF.

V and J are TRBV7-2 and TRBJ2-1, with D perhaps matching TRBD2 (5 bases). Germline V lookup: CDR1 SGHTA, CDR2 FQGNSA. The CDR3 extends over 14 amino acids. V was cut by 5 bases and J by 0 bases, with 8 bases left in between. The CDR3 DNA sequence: TGTGCCAGCAGCGGAACTAGCTCCTACAATGAGCAGTTCTTC. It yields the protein CASSGTSSYNEQFF.

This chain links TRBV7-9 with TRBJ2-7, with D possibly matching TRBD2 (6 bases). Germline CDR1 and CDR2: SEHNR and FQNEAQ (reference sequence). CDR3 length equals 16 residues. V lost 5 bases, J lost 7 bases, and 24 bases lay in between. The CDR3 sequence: CASSRTRASESLEQYF. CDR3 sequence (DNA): TGTGCCAGCAGCCGGACGAGGGCTAGCGAGAGTTTAGAGCAGTACTTC.

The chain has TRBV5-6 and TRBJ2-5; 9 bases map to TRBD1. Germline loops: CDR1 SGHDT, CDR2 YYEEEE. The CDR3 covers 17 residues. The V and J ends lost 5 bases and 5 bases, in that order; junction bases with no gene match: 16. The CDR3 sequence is CASSQSLTGGNWETQYF. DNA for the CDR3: TGTGCCAGCAGTCAAAGCCTGACAGGGGGAAACTGGGAGACCCAGTACTTC. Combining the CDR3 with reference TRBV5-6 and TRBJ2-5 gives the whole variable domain DAGVTQSPTHLIKTRGQQVTLRCSPKSGHDTVSWYQQALGQGPQFIFQYYEEEERQRGNFPDRFSGHQFPNYSSELNVNALLLGDSALYLCASSQSLTGGNWETQYFGPGTRLLVL.

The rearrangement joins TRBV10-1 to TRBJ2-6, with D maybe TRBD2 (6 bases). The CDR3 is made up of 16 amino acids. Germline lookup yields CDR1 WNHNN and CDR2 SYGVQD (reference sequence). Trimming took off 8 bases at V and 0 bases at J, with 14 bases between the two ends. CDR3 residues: CASGQGGISGANVLTF. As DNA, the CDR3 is TGCGCCAGCGGGCAGGGAGGCATCTCTGGGGCCAACGTCCTGACTTTC.

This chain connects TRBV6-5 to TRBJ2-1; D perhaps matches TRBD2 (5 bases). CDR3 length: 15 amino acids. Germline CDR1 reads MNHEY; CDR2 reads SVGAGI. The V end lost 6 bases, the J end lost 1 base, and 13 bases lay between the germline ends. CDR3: CASSPERASYNEQFF. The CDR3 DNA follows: TGTGCCAGCAGCCCGGAGAGGGCTTCCTACAATGAGCAGTTCTTC.